This T cell receptor beta chain is from a study of PD-L1 blockade in urothelial cancer. Study details: The year 2014 saw patients start atezolizumab, 1,200 mg intravenously every 3 weeks. Before enrollment, 0 to 3 chemotherapy regimens had been given to patients. Broader study findings: Durable benefit was linked to greater 3-week expansion of tumor-associated blood clones.

With regard to this clone: Its antigen is not identified.

The assay was immunoSEQ multiplex PCR, and TCRdb's table has in-frame clones only and misses some. This table holds tens of thousands of clones, 81% found once. Time point in this sample: pretreatment peripheral blood. Each patient contributed between 1 and 8 total time points of blood mononuclear cells, pretreatment and during treatment. Germline values: CDR1 WNHNN, CDR2 SYGVQD (reference sequence). J gave up 5 bases and V 0 bases, and 4 bases lay outside the gene matches. There are 15 residues in the CDR3. The V and J genes are TRBV10-1 and TRBJ2-3; the match to TRBD1 covers 8 bases. The sequence was obtained from a man between 65 and 85 years old with urothelial cancer. The sample here was PBMCs, taken around atezolizumab (anti-PD-L1) treatment. The CDR3 DNA sequence: TGCGCCAGCAGTGAGTCCAGGGGGCAGGGAGATACGCAGTATTTT. Its translation is CASSESRGQGDTQYF.